These 7 T cell receptor beta chains came from one sample sequenced in a study of blood T cells in healthy people across ages. Together with a sample-barcoded 5' primer, a J-beta primer mix was included in a second PCR lasting roughly 6 to 12 cycles. One entry per CDR3 protein results from TCRdb running MiXCR on the 5' RACE reads. Of roughly 1,800,000 distinct CDR3 sequences listed, about 49% are singletons. What was sequenced was blood. These receptors came from a woman in her 40s in good health.

This clonotype was seen more than once but under ten times. V is TRBV2 and J is TRBJ2-5, with D perhaps TRBD1 (6 bases). The J call could be wrong; TRBJ2-7 is a better fit for the DNA end. Germline V gives CDR1 SNHLY, CDR2 FYNNEI. The CDR3 spans 14 residues. The CDR3 loop reads CASSEARGVREQYF. CDR3 DNA: TGTGCCAGCAGTGAAGCCAGGGGAGTTCGCGAGCAGTACTTC.

This clonotype was seen a handful of times. One end of the junction does not line up with germline, which may come from a read error. The J gene is TRBJ2-7, the V gene TRBV27, with a tentative D call TRBD2 (6 bases). The CDR3 length is 14 residues. Germline values: CDR1 MNHEY, CDR2 SMNVEV (reference sequence). CDR3: CASMGPTSSCEQYF. The CDR3 DNA reads TGTGCCAGCATGGGACCAACTAGCTCCTGCGAGCAGTACTTC.

This chain connects TRBV11-1 to TRBJ2-5; D might be TRBD2 (5 bases). The V and J ends lost 1 base and 3 bases respectively, with 9 bases between them. The CDR3 spans 14 residues. Looked up from germline, CDR1 is SGHAT and CDR2 is FQDESV (reference sequence). CDR3 in amino acids: CASSLDPGEETQYF. The CDR3 DNA reads as TGTGCCAGCAGCTTAGACCCCGGGGAAGAGACCCAGTACTTC.

This clonotype occurred a few times. This chain links TRBV25-1 with TRBJ2-7, with 9 positions matching TRBD2. The CDR3 extends over 16 amino acids. Germline values: CDR1 MGHDK, CDR2 SYGVNS. V was clipped by 0 bases and J by 3 bases; unmatched bases: 6. The CDR3 reads CASSEYRPSGNYEQYF. Here the CDR3 DNA reads TGTGCCAGCAGTGAATATAGGCCTAGCGGGAACTACGAGCAGTACTTC.

This sequence joins TRBV20-1 and TRBJ2-3, with a tentative D call TRBD2 (6 bases). CDR3 length: 15 residues. In germline, CDR1 is DFQATT, CDR2 SNEGSKA (reference sequence). Trimming pared 0 bases from V and 5 bases from J, leaving 15 bases between. The CDR3 region is CSARDRRGRGDTQYF. The DNA of the CDR3 is TGCAGTGCTAGAGATAGGAGGGGACGGGGAGATACGCAGTATTTT.

This clonotype was seen a handful of times. The chain uses TRBV6-2 or TRBV6-3 and TRBJ2-7; the D gene is possibly TRBD1 (5 bases). From germline, CDR1 is MNHEY and CDR2 SVGEGT. CDR3 length equals 14 residues. The V and J ends lost 5 bases and 3 bases respectively, with 14 bases between them. The CDR3: CASSEDMDIYEQYF. CDR3 coding DNA: TGTGCCAGCAGTGAGGACATGGACATCTACGAGCAGTACTTC.

This sequence joins TRBV5-1 and TRBJ2-2; TRBD1 is a possible D gene (6 bases). Trimming left V 2 bases short and J 5 bases short, with 16 bases between. Germline CDR1 SGHRS, CDR2 YFSETQ. CDR3 length equals 16 residues. As DNA, the CDR3 is TGCGCCAGCAGCTTAAGACAGGCTTCCGGGACCGGGGAGCTGTTTTTT. Translated, it gives CASSLRQASGTGELFF.